This T cell receptor beta chain comes out of a study of shared clonotypes between healthy human individuals. Across the whole study: Three plates each covered CD4 naive and memory; CD8 naive two, CD8 memory one. Whole-study results and caveats: Sharing across four donors was highest in naive CD4 (roughly 5%) and lowest in memory CD8 (approximately 0.4%). Sample collection involved blood only; tissue repertoires are likely different.

The data were produced by immunoSEQ multiplex PCR, yet TCRdb's version contains in-frame clones alone and is incomplete. The table has approximately 1,500,000 clones, roughly 96% seen once. Trimming removed 3 bases at V and 3 bases at J, with 20 bases between. The CDR3 spans 17 residues. Germline V gives CDR1 KGHSH, CDR2 LQKENI. Of note for this clone: Its target is not known.

The receptor was isolated from a man aged 25-40 years in good health. The sample comprised naive CD4+ T cells sorted from blood. The sample's subset: CD45RA+ positively selected. The chain links TRBV18 to TRBJ2-5; D possibly matches TRBD1 or TRBD2 (5 bases each). This chain's CDR3 is CASSPLRRGARKETQYF. The CDR3 nucleotides are TGTGCCAGCTCACCCCTCCGTCGGGGCGCGAGAAAAGAGACCCAGTACTTC.